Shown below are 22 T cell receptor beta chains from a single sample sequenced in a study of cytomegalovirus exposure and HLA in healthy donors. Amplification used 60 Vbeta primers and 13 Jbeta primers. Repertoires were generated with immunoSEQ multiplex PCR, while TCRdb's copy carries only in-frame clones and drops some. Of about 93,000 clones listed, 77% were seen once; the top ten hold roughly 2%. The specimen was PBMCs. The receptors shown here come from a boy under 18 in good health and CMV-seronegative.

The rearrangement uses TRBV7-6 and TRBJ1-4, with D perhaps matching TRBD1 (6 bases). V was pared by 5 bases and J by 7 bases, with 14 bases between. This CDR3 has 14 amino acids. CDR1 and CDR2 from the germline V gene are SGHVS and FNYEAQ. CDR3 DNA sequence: TGTGCCAGCAGCCAAAGGGGGGAGGGTGAAAAACTGTTTTTT. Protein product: CASSQRGEGEKLFF.

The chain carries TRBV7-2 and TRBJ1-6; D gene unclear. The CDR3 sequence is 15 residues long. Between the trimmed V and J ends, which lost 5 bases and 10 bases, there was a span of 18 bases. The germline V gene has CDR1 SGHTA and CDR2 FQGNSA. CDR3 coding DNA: TGTGCCAGCAGCATCGACATCCACCGCAGGTCACCCCTCCACTTT. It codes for CASSIDIHRRSPLHF.

The CDR3 loop reads CASRDIDEQFF. In nucleotides, the CDR3 is TGTGCCAGCAGGGACATAGATGAGCAGTTCTTC. This chain links TRBV27 with TRBJ2-1; weak D call: TRBD1 (5 bases). Germline lookup yields CDR1 MNHEY and CDR2 SMNVEV (reference sequence). The V gene lost 6 bases and the J gene lost 8 bases, with 8 bases spanning the gap. The CDR3 totals 11 residues.

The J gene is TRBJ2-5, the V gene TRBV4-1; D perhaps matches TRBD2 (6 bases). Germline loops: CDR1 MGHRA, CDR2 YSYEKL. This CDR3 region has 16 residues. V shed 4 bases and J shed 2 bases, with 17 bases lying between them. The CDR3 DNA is TGCGCCAGCAGCCTAGCATTACGGGAGTTACAAGAGACCCAGTACTTC. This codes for CASSLALRELQETQYF.

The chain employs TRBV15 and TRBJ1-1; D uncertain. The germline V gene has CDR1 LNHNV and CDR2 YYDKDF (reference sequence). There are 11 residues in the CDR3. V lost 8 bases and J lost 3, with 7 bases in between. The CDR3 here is CATGVYTEAFF. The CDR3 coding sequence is TGTGCCACCGGAGTTTACACTGAAGCTTTCTTT.

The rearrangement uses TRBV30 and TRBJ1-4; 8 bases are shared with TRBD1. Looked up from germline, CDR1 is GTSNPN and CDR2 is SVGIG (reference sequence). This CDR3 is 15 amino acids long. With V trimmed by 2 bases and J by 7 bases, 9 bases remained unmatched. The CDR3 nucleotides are TGTGCCTGGAGTCCACCGGACAGGGTTGGTGAAAAACTGTTTTTT. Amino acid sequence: CAWSPPDRVGEKLFF.

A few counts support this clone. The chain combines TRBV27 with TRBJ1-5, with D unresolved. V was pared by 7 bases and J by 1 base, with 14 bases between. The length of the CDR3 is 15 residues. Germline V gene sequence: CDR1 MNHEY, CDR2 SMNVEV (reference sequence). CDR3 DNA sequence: TGTGCCAGCAAAGAGGGAGGTAGGAGCAATCAGCCCCAGCATTTT. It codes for CASKEGGRSNQPQHF.

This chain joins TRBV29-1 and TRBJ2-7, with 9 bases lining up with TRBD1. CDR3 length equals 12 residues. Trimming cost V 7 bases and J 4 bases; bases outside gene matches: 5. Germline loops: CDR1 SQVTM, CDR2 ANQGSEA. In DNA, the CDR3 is TGCAGCGGACAGGGGGTAGGATACGAGCAGTACTTC. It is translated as CSGQGVGYEQYF.

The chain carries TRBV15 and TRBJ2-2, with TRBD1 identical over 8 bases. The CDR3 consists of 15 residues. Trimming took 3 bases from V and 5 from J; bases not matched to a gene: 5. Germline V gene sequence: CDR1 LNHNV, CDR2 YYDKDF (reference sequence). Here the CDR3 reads CATSRETGGTGELFF. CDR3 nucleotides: TGTGCCACCAGCAGGGAAACAGGGGGGACCGGGGAGCTGTTTTTT.

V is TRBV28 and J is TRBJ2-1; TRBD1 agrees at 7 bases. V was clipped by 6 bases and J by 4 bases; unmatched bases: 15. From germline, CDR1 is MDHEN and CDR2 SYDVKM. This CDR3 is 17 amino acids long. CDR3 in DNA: TGTGCCAGCAGCAAAGGTCGAGAGGGGGCCCCTTACAATGAGCAGTTCTTC. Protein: CASSKGREGAPYNEQFF.

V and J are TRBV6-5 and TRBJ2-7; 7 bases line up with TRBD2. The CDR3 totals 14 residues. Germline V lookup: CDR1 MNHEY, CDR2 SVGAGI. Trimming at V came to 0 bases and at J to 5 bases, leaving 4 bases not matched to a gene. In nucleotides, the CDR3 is TGTGCCAGCAGTTACTCGCCCGGGACTAACGAGCAGTACTTC. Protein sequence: CASSYSPGTNEQYF.

CDR3 residues: CASSRSGPAGETQYF. CDR3 DNA sequence: TGTGCCAGCAGTCGTAGCGGGCCGGCAGGGGAGACCCAGTACTTC. The rearrangement joins TRBV7-8 to TRBJ2-5; TRBD2 matches 7 bases. CDR3 size: 15 residues. Trimming removed 6 bases from V and 5 bases from J; junction bases left unmatched: 12. Per the germline V gene, CDR1 is SGHVS and CDR2 is FQNEAQ.

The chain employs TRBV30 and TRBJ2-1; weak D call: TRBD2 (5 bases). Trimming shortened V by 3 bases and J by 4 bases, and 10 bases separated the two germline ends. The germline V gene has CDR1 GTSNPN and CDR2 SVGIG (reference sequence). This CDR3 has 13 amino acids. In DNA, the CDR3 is TGTGCCTGGAGGCCCGGGAAATACAATGAGCAGTTCTTC. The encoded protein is CAWRPGKYNEQFF. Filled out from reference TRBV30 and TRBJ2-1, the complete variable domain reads SQTIHQWPATLVQPVGSPLSLECTVEGTSNPNLYWYRQAAGRGLQLLFYSVGIGQISSEVPQNLSASRPQDRQFILSSKKLLLSDSGFYLCAWRPGKYNEQFFGPGTRLTVL.

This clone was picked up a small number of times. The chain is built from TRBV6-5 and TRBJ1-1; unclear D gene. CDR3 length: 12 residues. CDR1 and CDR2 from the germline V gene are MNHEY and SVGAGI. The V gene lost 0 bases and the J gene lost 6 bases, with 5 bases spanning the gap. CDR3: CASSYSTAEAFF. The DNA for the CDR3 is TGTGCCAGCAGTTACTCCACGGCTGAAGCTTTCTTT.

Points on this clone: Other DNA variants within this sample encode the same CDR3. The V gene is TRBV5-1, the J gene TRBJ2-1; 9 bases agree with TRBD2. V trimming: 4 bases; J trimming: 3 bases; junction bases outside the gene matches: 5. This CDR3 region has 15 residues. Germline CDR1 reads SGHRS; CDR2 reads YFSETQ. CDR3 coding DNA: TGCGCCAGCAGCCCGACTAGCGGAGGCTACAATGAGCAGTTCTTC. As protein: CASSPTSGGYNEQFF.

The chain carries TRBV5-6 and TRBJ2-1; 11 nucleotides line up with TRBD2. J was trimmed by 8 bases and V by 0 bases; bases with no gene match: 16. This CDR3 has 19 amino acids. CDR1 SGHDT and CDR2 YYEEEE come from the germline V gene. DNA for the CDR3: TGTGCCAGCAGCTTGGGACTAGCGGGATTCGGGGGACCCTTCGATGAGCAGTTCTTC. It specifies CASSLGLAGFGGPFDEQFF.

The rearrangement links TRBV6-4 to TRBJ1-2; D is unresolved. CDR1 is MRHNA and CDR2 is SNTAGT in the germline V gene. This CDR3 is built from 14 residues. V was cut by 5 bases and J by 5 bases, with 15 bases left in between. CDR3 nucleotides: TGTGCCAGCAGTCTAGCGGACGGACCGTATGGCTACACCTTC. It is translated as CASSLADGPYGYTF.

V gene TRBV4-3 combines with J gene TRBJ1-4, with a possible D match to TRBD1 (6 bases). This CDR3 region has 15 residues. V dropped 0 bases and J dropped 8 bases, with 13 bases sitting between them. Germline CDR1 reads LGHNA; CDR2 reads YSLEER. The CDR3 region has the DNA TGCGCCAGCAGCCAAGATGGGACAAGACCCGAAAAACTGTTTTTT. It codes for CASSQDGTRPEKLFF.

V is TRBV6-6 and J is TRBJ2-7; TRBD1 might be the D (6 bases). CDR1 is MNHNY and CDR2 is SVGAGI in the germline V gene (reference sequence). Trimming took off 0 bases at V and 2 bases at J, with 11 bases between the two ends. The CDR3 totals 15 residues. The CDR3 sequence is CASSYSGTLPYEQYF. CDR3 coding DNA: TGTGCCAGCAGTTACTCCGGGACACTCCCCTACGAGCAGTACTTC.

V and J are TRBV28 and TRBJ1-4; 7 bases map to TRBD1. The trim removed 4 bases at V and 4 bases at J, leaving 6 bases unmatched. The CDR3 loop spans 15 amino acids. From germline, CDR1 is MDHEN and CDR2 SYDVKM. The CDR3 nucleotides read TGTGCCAGCAGTTCAACAGGGGCCCTTAATGAAAAACTGTTTTTT. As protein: CASSSTGALNEKLFF.

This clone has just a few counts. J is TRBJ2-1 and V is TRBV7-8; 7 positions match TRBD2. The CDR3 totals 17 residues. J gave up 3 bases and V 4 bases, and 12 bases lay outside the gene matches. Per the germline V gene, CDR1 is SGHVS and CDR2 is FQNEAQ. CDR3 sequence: CASSSLGLADNYNEQFF. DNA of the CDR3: TGTGCCAGCAGCTCACTTGGGCTAGCGGATAACTACAATGAGCAGTTCTTC.

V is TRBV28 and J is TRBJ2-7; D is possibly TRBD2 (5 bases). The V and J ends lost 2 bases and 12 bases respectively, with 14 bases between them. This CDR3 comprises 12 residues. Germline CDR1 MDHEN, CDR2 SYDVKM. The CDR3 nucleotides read TGTGCCAGCAGTTTAGGTGCGGACTTGCGGTACTTC. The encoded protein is CASSLGADLRYF.